The 21 T cell receptor beta chains below all came from one sample that was sequenced in a study of shared clonotypes between healthy human individuals. Profiling relied on immunoSEQ multiplex PCR, and the TCRdb table lists in-frame clones only, not all of them. The profile shows 2 million to 2.5 million clones, roughly 91% of them singletons. It was CD45RO-negative cells, positively selected for CCR7, that made up naive CD8 cells, with terminally differentiated effector memory CD45RA+ cells excluded. Sequenced sample: naive CD8+ T cells from PBMCs. Source of these receptors: a man between 18 and 35 years old in good health. Some clones in this sample may be carry-over from other donors' samples.

The chain recombines TRBV10-1 with TRBJ2-2; D is unclear. Germline lookup yields CDR1 WNHNN and CDR2 SYGVQD (reference sequence). This CDR3 has 14 amino acids. Trimming stripped 4 bases from V and 0 bases from J, with 6 bases between. CDR3 sequence reads: CASSVGSNTGELFF. The CDR3 region has the DNA TGCGCCAGCAGTGTCGGGTCGAACACCGGGGAGCTGTTTTTT.

In regard to this clone: Other nucleotide sequences in the sample specify the same CDR3. The chain recombines TRBV7-9 with TRBJ2-7; TRBD1 is a possible D gene (5 bases). In germline, CDR1 is SEHNR, CDR2 FQNEAQ (reference sequence). Trimming took 1 base from V and 6 from J, leaving 7 bases between them. This CDR3 is built from 12 residues. The CDR3 DNA sequence: TGTGCCAGCAGCTTAGTAGGGGCCGAGCAGTACTTC. This gives the protein CASSLVGAEQYF.

This chain connects TRBV9 to TRBJ2-2; weak D call: TRBD2 (8 bases). This CDR3 region has 19 residues. The ends were cut back, 0 bases at V and 1 base at J, with 19 bases in the middle. Germline V gene lookup returns CDR1 SGDLS and CDR2 YYNGEE. CDR3 coding DNA: TGTGCCAGCAGCGTAGTAGCGGGGATAGGGACAGAGAACACCGGGGAGCTGTTTTTT. It codes for CASSVVAGIGTENTGELFF.

This chain links TRBV19 with TRBJ2-3; D ambiguous. In germline, CDR1 is LNHDA, CDR2 SQIVND (reference sequence). The CDR3 has 14 amino acids. The germline V and J ends were trimmed by 4 bases and 0 bases, with 8 bases remaining between them. CDR3 bases: TGTGCCAGTAGTACGACGGTTAGCACAGATACGCAGTATTTT. Encoded protein: CASSTTVSTDTQYF.

The chain joins TRBV29-1 to TRBJ1-2; 7 bases line up with TRBD1. CDR1 SQVTM and CDR2 ANQGSEA come from the germline V gene. The CDR3 contains 14 residues. V dropped 6 bases and J dropped 0; count of bases not matched to a gene: 7. The CDR3 loop reads CSVNGQDPNYGYTF. CDR3 coding DNA: TGCAGCGTGAACGGACAGGACCCTAACTATGGCTACACCTTC.

This chain uses TRBV29-1 with TRBJ1-1; no reliable D call. The CDR3 runs to 12 residues. Germline loops: CDR1 SQVTM, CDR2 ANQGSEA. V was shortened by 7 bases and J by 3 bases, with 12 bases between the two germline ends. The CDR3 sequence is CSESPRYTEAFF. As DNA, the CDR3 is TGCAGCGAGAGCCCCAGGTACACTGAAGCTTTCTTT.

J is TRBJ1-4 and V is TRBV25-1; TRBD1 is a possible D gene (5 bases). The CDR3 length is 15 residues. The germline CDR1 and CDR2 sequences are MGHDK and SYGVNS. The V end was cut by 2 bases, the J end by 2 bases, with 9 bases between. The CDR3 nucleotides are TGTGCCAGCAGTGAAAGGGGATTTACTAATGAAAAACTGTTTTTT. This gives the protein CASSERGFTNEKLFF.

A note on this clone: At the DNA level, this CDR3 is encoded by other sequences in the same sample as well. This chain uses TRBV27 with TRBJ2-1; TRBD2 might be the D (5 bases). Per germline, CDR1 MNHEY and CDR2 SMNVEV (reference sequence). Trimming cost V 2 bases and J 6 bases, with 8 bases left between them. The CDR3 is made up of 13 amino acids. This CDR3 is CASSLGGVNEQFF. In DNA, the CDR3 is TGTGCCAGCAGTTTAGGAGGTGTCAATGAGCAGTTCTTC.

V is TRBV5-4 and J is TRBJ1-5; D is unclear. CDR1 is SGHNT and CDR2 is YYREEE in the germline V gene (reference sequence). V lost 0 bases and J 7 bases, leaving 8 bases between the germline ends. The CDR3 has 13 residues. Here the CDR3 reads CASSLDERQPQHF. The CDR3 bases are TGTGCCAGCAGCTTGGACGAGAGGCAGCCCCAGCATTTT.

V gene TRBV7-9 combines with J gene TRBJ2-1; 8 bases are a match to TRBD2. CDR1 is SEHNR, CDR2 FQNEAQ, per germline (reference sequence). CDR3 size: 13 residues. The V segment lost 6 bases and the J segment 9 bases; nucleotides outside the gene matches: 7. The CDR3 bases are TGTGCCAGCAGTCGCGGGGGGTCAGGTGAGCAGTTCTTC. Amino acids: CASSRGGSGEQFF.

The rearrangement joins TRBV5-4 to TRBJ2-7, with 8 bases lining up with TRBD1. The CDR3 covers 15 residues. J gave up 2 bases and V 2 bases, and 6 bases lay outside the gene matches. Per the germline V gene, CDR1 is SGHNT and CDR2 is YYREEE (reference sequence). The CDR3 nucleotides are TGTGCCAGCAGCTTCCGGGACAGGTTTGCCTACGAGCAGTACTTC. Translation: CASSFRDRFAYEQYF.

The V call is TRBV6-5, the J call TRBJ1-1; D possibly corresponds to TRBD1 (5 bases). The germline V gene has CDR1 MNHEY and CDR2 SVGAGI. V gave up 6 bases and J gave up 3 bases, with 14 bases separating them. CDR3 length equals 14 residues. The CDR3 nucleotides read TGTGCCAGCAGAACGGGAGGGGAGGACACTGAAGCTTTCTTT. The encoded protein is CASRTGGEDTEAFF.

The CDR3 coding sequence is TGTGCCAGCAGCTTAGGGAGCGGGAGGTCCTACAATGAGCAGTTCTTC. Translation: CASSLGSGRSYNEQFF. The chain is built from TRBV7-2 and TRBJ2-1; TRBD2 agrees at 9 bases. Trimming took 1 base from V and 1 from J; bases not matched to a gene: 2. The CDR3 has 16 residues. The germline V gene encodes CDR1 SGHTA and CDR2 FQGNSA.

With respect to this clone: In the same sample, other DNA sequences code for this CDR3. The CDR3 DNA is TGTGCCAGCAGCCTCGGGACAGCTAGTACAGATACGCAGTATTTT. Translating it yields CASSLGTASTDTQYF. The rearrangement uses TRBV7-3 and TRBJ2-3; 7 positions match TRBD1. Germline-derived CDR1 and CDR2 are SGHTA and FQGTGA. The CDR3 spans 15 residues. Trimming took 5 bases from V and 3 from J; bases not matched to a gene: 8. Together with reference TRBV7-3 and TRBJ2-3, the CDR3 gives the full variable domain: GAGVSQTPSNKVTEKGKYVELRCDPISGHTALYWYRQSLGQGPEFLIYFQGTGAADDSGLPNDRFFAVRPEGSVSTLKIQRTERGDSAVYLCASSLGTASTDTQYFGPGTRLTVL.

J is TRBJ2-7 and V is TRBV2; 8 bases map to TRBD2. This CDR3 region has 15 residues. V dropped 4 bases and J dropped 2; count of bases not matched to a gene: 7. Germline CDR1 is SNHLY and CDR2 is FYNNEI. The CDR3 protein is CASSALAGGTYEQYF. As DNA, the CDR3 is TGTGCCAGCAGTGCTCTCGCGGGAGGTACCTACGAGCAGTACTTC.

The chain joins TRBV27 to TRBJ2-3; D uncertain. Germline values: CDR1 MNHEY, CDR2 SMNVEV (reference sequence). The CDR3 sequence is 13 residues long. Trimming cost V 4 bases and J 3 bases, with 8 bases left between them. Here the CDR3 DNA reads TGTGCCAGCAGTTCCGCCCGGACAGATACGCAGTATTTT. It translates to CASSSARTDTQYF.

The chain carries TRBV29-1 and TRBJ2-7; possibly TRBD1 for D (6 bases). The CDR3 sequence is 12 residues long. CDR1 is SQVTM and CDR2 is ANQGSEA in the germline V gene. The V end lost 7 bases, the J end lost 2 bases, and 12 bases lay between the germline ends. CDR3 region: CSAGGTPYEQYF. The CDR3 coding sequence is TGCAGCGCTGGGGGCACCCCCTACGAGCAGTACTTC.

The rearrangement links TRBV30 to TRBJ1-4, with D perhaps TRBD1 (5 bases). This CDR3 has 14 amino acids. Germline CDR1 and CDR2: GTSNPN and SVGIG (reference sequence). V was clipped by 2 bases and J by 8 bases, with 15 bases between them. The chain's CDR3 is CAWSWGTREEKLFF. The CDR3 region has the DNA TGTGCCTGGAGTTGGGGCACGAGGGAGGAAAAACTGTTTTTT. The full variable domain, rest sourced from reference TRBV30 and TRBJ1-4, is SQTIHQWPATLVQPVGSPLSLECTVEGTSNPNLYWYRQAAGRGLQLLFYSVGIGQISSEVPQNLSASRPQDRQFILSSKKLLLSDSGFYLCAWSWGTREEKLFFGSGTQLSVL.

J is TRBJ2-2 and V is TRBV4-1; D unclear. CDR1 is MGHRA and CDR2 is YSYEKL in the germline V gene. With 0 bases removed from V and 6 bases from J, the gap between germline ends came to 8 bases. This CDR3 is 14 amino acids long. The CDR3 here is CASSQEEMAGELFF. The DNA of the CDR3 is TGCGCCAGCAGCCAAGAAGAGATGGCCGGGGAGCTGTTTTTT.

This clone has more than one count but fewer than ten. The chain carries TRBV4-1 and TRBJ2-7; possibly TRBD1 or TRBD2 for D (5 bases each). The CDR3 length is 13 residues. V was trimmed by 6 bases and J by 0 bases, leaving 9 bases between them. Germline V gene sequence: CDR1 MGHRA, CDR2 YSYEKL. CDR3 residues: CASRRDVSYEQYF. In DNA form, the CDR3 reads TGCGCCAGCAGGAGGGACGTCTCCTACGAGCAGTACTTC.

The V and J genes are TRBV14 and TRBJ2-3; 7 bases are shared with TRBD2. With 8 bases clipped from V and 5 bases from J, the junction kept 7 bases outside the gene matches. Looked up from germline, CDR1 is SGHDN and CDR2 is FVKESK. This CDR3 region has 13 residues. CDR3 in DNA: TGTGCCAGCGAAGGGAGGGACGGAGATACGCAGTATTTT. Translating gives CASEGRDGDTQYF.